The T cell receptor beta chain described here comes from a study of shared clonotypes between healthy human individuals. At the level of the study: The plates for each donor numbered three CD4 naive, three CD4 memory, two CD8 naive and one CD8 memory.

Several immunoSEQ plates received, in even portions, the genomic DNA of each subset. Original analysis: With immunoSEQ giving junction-only sequences and no quality scores, filtering differed. Clones were read by immunoSEQ multiplex PCR, and TCRdb kept only the in-frame ones, dropping some. V and J calls and clone size follow that table, whereas D and trimming were derived from the DNA. The sample lists approximately 2.3 million clones, 85% to 95% occurring once. Worth noting for this clone: Its target is not known.

Germline CDR1 reads SGHNT; CDR2 reads YYREEE (reference sequence). This CDR3 has 17 amino acids. V lost 0 bases, J lost 1 base, and 8 bases stayed unmatched. Study observations and caveats: For sorted subsets, rarefaction showed incomplete sequencing despite large depth.

The sequence was obtained from a man aged 18 to 35 in good health. Some clones in this sample may be carry-over from other donors' samples. The sample consisted of naive CD4+ T cells from PBMCs. Described subset: CD45RA+ positively selected. The chain is built from TRBV5-4 and TRBJ2-7; 9 bases align to TRBD1. CDR3 sequence (DNA): TGTGCCAGCAGCTTGGGTGCCGGGACAGGGATATCCTACGAGCAGTACTTC. It translates to CASSLGAGTGISYEQYF. Filled out from reference TRBV5-4 and TRBJ2-7, the complete variable domain reads ETGVTQSPTHLIKTRGQQVTLRCSSQSGHNTVSWYQQALGQGPQFIFQYYREEENGRGNFPPRFSGLQFPNYSSELNVNALELDDSALYLCASSLGAGTGISYEQYFGPGTRLTVT.